The source of this T cell receptor (beta chain) is a study of memory CD4+ T cells and cytomegalovirus serostatus. Study-wide context: Of the healthy Belgian adults, several were CMV seropositive and 20 to 30 seronegative.

Germline CDR1 and CDR2: SQVTM and ANQGSEA. This CDR3 has 12 amino acids. The sort gate was single viable CD3+CD4+CD8-CD45RO+ cells for memory CD4+ T cells. Positive selection with CD4 microbeads enriched total CD4+ T cells. Per the study methods: Out-of-frame sequences were removed, leaving about 2.2 million distinct TCRbeta sequences. Sequenced by immunoSEQ multiplex PCR; TCRdb stores in-frame clones only, minus some. D and trimming were read from the DNA, whereas the V and J calls and clone size are those reported in that table. The sample consists of about 58,000 clones, approximately 77% of them appearing once.

The chain has TRBV29-1 and TRBJ2-5, with TRBD2 matching over 9 bases. The J call may be wrong; the DNA end is better matched by TRBJ2-7. The TCR originated in an adult in good health and CMV-seronegative. Some clones in this sample may be carry-over from other donors' samples. Material for sequencing was memory CD4+ T cells from blood. The DNA for the CDR3 is TGCAGTGCCCGTAGCGGGGGCGGCGAGCAGTACTTC. Its protein is CSARSGGGEQYF.